The entry that follows covers one T cell receptor (beta chain) sequence. Prepared libraries of TCR beta cDNA carried unique molecular identifiers. From the PCR reads, TCRdb called clonotypes with MiXCR, one entry per CDR3 protein. The sample consists of about 570,000 distinct CDR3 sequences, about a third of them appearing once. The data derive from a study of post-analysis software for immune sequencing data. Study summary: Relapsing-remitting, secondary progressive and progressive-relapsing multiple sclerosis courses were included.

The source material was blood. The TCR was taken from a girl aged 2-17 years with multiple sclerosis.

In nucleotides, the CDR3 is TGCGCCAGCAGATCGACTAGCAAACCCACAGATACGCAGTATTTT. This gives the protein CASRSTSKPTDTQYF. The genes are TRBV5-1 and TRBJ2-3; 7 nucleotides line up with TRBD2. V shed 5 bases and J 2 bases; nucleotides not matched to a gene: 8. The CDR3 extends over 15 amino acids. The germline gives CDR1 SGHRS, CDR2 YFSETQ.